This is a list of T cell receptor beta chains from one sample in a study of cytomegalovirus exposure and HLA in healthy donors. Libraries were prepared by immunoSEQ multiplex PCR; TCRdb keeps only in-frame clonotypes and omits some of them. The data contain over 55,000 clones, 75% to 90% of them singletons. Sequenced material: PBMCs. These receptor sequences come from a woman in her 30s in good health and CMV-seropositive. CDR3s include the opening cysteine and the closing phenylalanine or tryptophan. D genes are given only for firm matches. Some rows mark clone size as missing; the rest say once, few, many or name a class of expanded clone.

V	size	J	D	CDR3	DNA
TRBV11-1	-	TRBJ1-2	TRBD1	CASSFSGTGNGYTF	TGTGCCAGCAGCTTTTCCGGGACAGGGAATGGCTACACCTTC
TRBV11-3	-	TRBJ2-1	-	CASSLTYHNEQFF	TGTGCCAGCAGCTTAACATACCACAATGAGCAGTTCTTC
TRBV10-1	-	TRBJ2-1	TRBD2	CASNLVAGGVIEQFF	TGCGCCAGCAACCTAGTAGCGGGAGGTGTTATTGAGCAGTTCTTC
TRBV19	-	TRBJ1-5	TRBD1	CASSRTGGHSNQPQHF	TGTGCCAGTAGTAGAACAGGGGGCCACAGCAATCAGCCCCAGCATTTT
TRBV5-1	-	TRBJ2-1	-	CASSLNRGNEQFF	TGCGCCAGCAGCTTGAACCGGGGGAATGAGCAGTTCTTC
TRBV5-1	-	TRBJ1-1	-	CASSKKDSGEAFF	TGCGCCAGCAGTAAAAAGGACAGCGGTGAAGCTTTCTTT
TRBV5-1	-	TRBJ2-1	-	CASSLDARLVDEQFF	TGCGCCAGCAGCTTGGACGCTAGGTTAGTGGATGAGCAGTTCTTC
TRBV14	few	TRBJ2-7	TRBD2	CASSQPSSGTSGRRTYEQYF	TGTGCCAGCAGCCAACCTTCCTCCGGGACTAGCGGGAGACGCACCTACGAGCAGTACTTC
TRBV19	-	TRBJ1-2	TRBD1	CASSILAGGGGYTF	TGTGCCAGTAGTATATTAGCAGGGGGCGGTGGCTACACCTTC
TRBV6-1	-	TRBJ2-5	TRBD1	CASSPFGRGKETQYF	TGTGCCAGCTCCCCCTTCGGCAGGGGGAAGGAGACCCAGTACTTC
TRBV28	-	TRBJ1-1	-	CASSPPGSEAFF	TGTGCCAGCAGTCCACCGGGGAGTGAAGCTTTCTTT
TRBV5-4	-	TRBJ2-7	TRBD2	CASRSNSGGSYEQYF	TGTGCCAGCCGTTCCAATAGCGGGGGCTCCTACGAGCAGTACTTC
TRBV6-5	-	TRBJ1-1	-	CASMVGRGRAEAFF	TGTGCCAGCATGGTAGGCAGGGGTCGCGCTGAAGCTTTCTTT
TRBV6-4	-	TRBJ1-1	-	CASSLQGYHTEAFF	TGTGCCAGCAGTTTACAGGGTTATCACACTGAAGCTTTCTTT
TRBV28	-	TRBJ1-5	-	CASSRADSHPNQPQHF	TGTGCCAGCAGTAGAGCGGACAGCCATCCCAATCAGCCCCAGCATTTT
TRBV28	once	TRBJ2-3	-	CASSLREPDTQYF	TGTGCCAGCAGTTTGAGAGAACCAGATACGCAGTATTTT